The rows below give T cell receptor beta chains drawn from one sample of a study of T cell repertoires in cytomegalovirus infection. TCRdb re-derived calls from the reads in MiXCR, one entry per CDR3 protein. The sample comprises 550,000 to 850,000 distinct CDR3 sequences, around 32% of which are singletons, and approximately 18% rests with the top ten. The antigens for these receptors are not known. The specimen comprised cultured PBMCs, sampled from culture after CMV antigen stimulation. These receptor sequences come from a human donor in good health (CMV status not recorded). Some clones in this sample may be carry-over from other donors' samples. The conserved cysteine and the conserved F or W are not part of the CDR3 here.

14 | TRBV19 | ATNPRGGRGTDTQY
14 | TRBV7-2 | ASSSSGTSVGYEQF
9 | TRBV7-2 | ASSLGVGAF
13 | TRBV9 | ASSAGGFPNQPQH
13 | TRBV6-2/TRBV6-3 | ASSYGIYSNQPQH
13 | TRBV7-6 | ASGPEKGDDYGYT
15 | TRBV4-2 | ASSQAGPVIPNEKLF
13 | TRBV14 | ASSRLSGLYNEQF
14 | TRBV5-1 | ASSLWGTSGTDTQY
21 | TRBV11-2 | ASSHGTGDWGRLAGPKVDEQY
12 | TRBV9 | ASSTGWTGNTIY
14 | TRBV7-9 | ASSHPLGYIEETQY
13 | TRBV19 | ASSRLALAKNIQY
15 | TRBV4-1 | ASSQGRFRDREEKLF
17 | TRBV7-2 | ASSRPSGLRKGYTDTQY
13 | TRBV7-2 | ASSKPTSGSYERY
11 | TRBV2 | ASSGGPGGEAF
13 | TRBV15 | ATSRSHYSNQPQH
10 | TRBV24-1 | ATSDGRGEQF
13 | TRBV7-2 | ASSPDGATNEKLF
13 | TRBV2 | ASSDPRSAADTQY
12 | TRBV19 | ASARQATNEKLF
10 | TRBV12-3/TRBV12-4 | ASGLTSSEQF
12 | TRBV12-3/TRBV12-4 | ASRASSGQETQY